The next 31 T cell receptor beta chains were all read from a single sample in a study of T cells in Graves' hyperthyroidism and ophthalmopathy. Authors of the study amplified TCR beta CDR3 regions from RNA transcripts. RT-PCR in the first round (using the HTBI primer set) targeted the TCR CDR3. TCRdb itself ran the multiplex PCR reads through MiXCR, one entry per CDR3 protein. The data hold some 600,000 distinct CDR3 sequences, with approximately 44% observed a single time. Source material: peripheral blood or thyroid tissue (not recorded which). The source is a woman under 30 with Graves' hyperthyroidism.

The V and J genes are TRBV29-1 and TRBJ2-7, with 10 positions matching TRBD1. J was trimmed by 3 bases and V by 6 bases; bases with no gene match: 5. Germline CDR1 and CDR2: SQVTM and ANQGSEA. The CDR3 has 13 amino acids. The CDR3: CSVGTGAFYEQYF. DNA for the CDR3: TGCAGCGTCGGGACAGGGGCCTTCTACGAGCAGTACTTC.

This clonotype is a singleton in its sample. A single base separates this from a much larger clone, so it may be a read error. The rearrangement links TRBV29-1 to TRBJ2-7; 15 positions agree with TRBD2. Germline V CDR1 and CDR2: SQVTM, ANQGSEA. This CDR3 is 15 amino acids long. The CDR3 nucleotides read TGCAGCGTCATAGGACTAGCGGGAGGGATGTACGGGCAGTACTTC. Its protein product is CSVIGLAGGMYGQYF.

This clonotype was found many times. V gene TRBV10-3 combines with J gene TRBJ2-5; D might be TRBD1 or TRBD2, each matching 5 bases. Germline lookup yields CDR1 ENHRY and CDR2 SYGVKD. Trimming left V 3 bases short and J 4 bases short, with 15 bases between. The CDR3 spans 15 residues. The DNA of the CDR3 is TGTGCCATCAGTGACGAGGAGGCAACAGGAGAGACCCAGTACTTC. Amino acid sequence: CAISDEEATGETQYF.

This clonotype was seen a handful of times. The chain has TRBV24-1 and TRBJ2-6; 7 bases match TRBD1. Germline values: CDR1 KGHDR, CDR2 SFDVKD. The CDR3 is 16 residues long. The V gene end was trimmed by 11 bases and the J gene end by 1 base; junction bases not matched to a gene: 10. CDR3 nucleotides: TGTGCCAGTCGGACAGGAATCTATTCTGGGGCCAACGTCCTGACTTTC. It yields the protein CASRTGIYSGANVLTF.

Of note for this clonotype: A much larger clone lies a single base off, so this may be a read error. CDR3 residues: CAISERQGPGANVLTF. The CDR3 region has the DNA TGTGCCATCAGTGAGCGACAGGGACCTGGGGCCAACGTCCTGACTTTC. The genes are TRBV10-3 and TRBJ2-6; the match to TRBD1 covers 7 bases. This CDR3 is built from 16 residues. The germline CDR1 and CDR2 sequences are ENHRY and SYGVKD. V dropped 2 bases and J dropped 2; count of bases not matched to a gene: 3.

This clonotype was seen repeatedly, ten times or more. The genes are TRBV2 and TRBJ1-1; possible D gene TRBD1, 6 bases. This CDR3 comprises 13 residues. Germline loops: CDR1 SNHLY, CDR2 FYNNEI. The V gene lost 3 bases and the J gene lost 4 bases, with 9 bases spanning the gap. The DNA for the CDR3 is TGTGCCAGCAGTGAGGACAGTGGCACTGAAGCTTTCTTT. This sequence encodes CASSEDSGTEAFF.

This clonotype was counted only a few times. The J gene is TRBJ1-1, the V gene TRBV9, with a weak D call TRBD1 (5 bases). With 0 bases removed from V and 5 bases from J, the gap between germline ends came to 11 bases. The CDR3 is 14 amino acids. The V gene's germline CDR1 is SGDLS and CDR2 YYNGEE. The CDR3 sequence: CASSVDGGGTEAFF. CDR3 nucleotides: TGTGCCAGCAGCGTAGATGGGGGTGGGACTGAAGCTTTCTTT.

A remark on this clonotype: As the CDR3 is not closed by the conserved phenylalanine or tryptophan, this likely results from a read error. The DNA is omitted, as the CDR3 cannot be located on it reliably, and the CDR3 follows TCRdb's listing. The J gene is TRBJ1-4, the V gene TRBV20-1; the table calls TRBD1, which could not be checked here. Germline assignment: CDR1 DFQATT and CDR2 SNEGSKA (reference sequence). The CDR3 is 9 residues long, ends included. The CDR3 sequence is CSALEQAAL.

This clonotype was seen a handful of times. The gene calls are TRBV2 and TRBJ1-4; 9 positions agree with TRBD1. The CDR3 extends over 17 amino acids. The germline V gene has CDR1 SNHLY and CDR2 FYNNEI. J lost 1 base, V lost 6 bases, and 9 bases had no gene match. CDR3 nucleotides: TGTGCCAGCAGGTCTTCCGAGGGACAGGGAACTAATGAAAAACTGTTTTTT. Its translation is CASRSSEGQGTNEKLFF.

A word on this clonotype: The conserved phenylalanine or tryptophan is not found at the CDR3 terminus, so this likely reflects a read error. V is TRBV10-3 and J is TRBJ1-6; D is perhaps TRBD1 (6 bases). Germline loops: CDR1 ENHRY, CDR2 SYGVKD. CDR3 size: 13 residues. Between the trimmed V and J ends, which lost 6 bases and 10 bases, there was a span of 13 bases. Here the CDR3 DNA reads TGTGCCATCAGCACGACAGGAGGCTCACCCCTCCACTCT. It codes for CAISTTGGSPLHS.

V gene TRBV6-2 or TRBV6-3 combines with J gene TRBJ1-1; 7 bases are shared with TRBD1. Looked up from germline, CDR1 is MNHEY and CDR2 is SVGEGT. There are 17 residues in the CDR3. J lost 11 bases, V lost 7 bases, and 25 bases had no gene match. CDR3 sequence (DNA): TGTGCCAGCACCTGGACAGGCGATCTTCAGGCGGTCCCCGCTGCTTTCTTT. It specifies CASTWTGDLQAVPAAFF.

The chain is built from TRBV6-5 and TRBJ1-1, with D possibly matching TRBD1 (6 bases). V lost 0 bases and J lost 1, with 12 bases in between. The CDR3 length is 16 residues. The germline V gene encodes CDR1 MNHEY and CDR2 SVGAGI. The CDR3 bases are TGTGCCAGCAGTTACTCGAAAGGGGGGAAGAACACTGAAGCTTTCTTT. Its protein is CASSYSKGGKNTEAFF.

The sample holds one count of this clonotype. CDR3 loop: CSARDRQGVETQYF. For the CDR3, the DNA is TGCAGTGCTAGAGATCGACAGGGCGTTGAGACCCAGTACTTC. The genes are TRBV20-1 and TRBJ2-5; 7 nucleotides align to TRBD1. Germline V lookup: CDR1 DFQATT, CDR2 SNEGSKA (reference sequence). Trimming cost V 0 bases and J 5 bases; bases outside gene matches: 6. There are 14 residues in the CDR3.

The chain has TRBV20-1 and TRBJ1-5, with 7 bases aligning to TRBD1. Per germline, CDR1 DFQATT and CDR2 SNEGSKA (reference sequence). The CDR3 length is 14 residues. V lost 3 bases to trimming and J lost 5 bases; unmatched junction nucleotides: 7. The CDR3 sequence is CSARGGQTYQPQHF. The CDR3 DNA reads TGCAGTGCTAGGGGGGGACAGACCTATCAGCCCCAGCATTTT.

J is TRBJ1-2 and V is TRBV2; no clear D. Germline V lookup: CDR1 SNHLY, CDR2 FYNNEI. V shed 5 bases and J shed 6 bases, with 13 bases lying between them. The CDR3 length is 13 residues. In nucleotides, the CDR3 is TGTGCCAGCAGTCTCGAGGGTCCCAATGGCTACACCTTC. Amino acids: CASSLEGPNGYTF. The full variable domain, completed using reference TRBV2 and TRBJ1-2, is EPEVTQTPSHQVTQMGQEVILRCVPISNHLYFYWYRQILGQKVEFLVSFYNNEISEKSEIFDDQFSVERPDGSNFTLKIRSTKLEDSAMYFCASSLEGPNGYTFGSGTRLTVV.

As for this clonotype: A clone one base away is much larger, so this may be a read error. The rearrangement uses TRBV9 and TRBJ1-5; no definite D call. Trimming removed 2 bases from V and 6 bases from J, with 9 bases in between. The germline gives CDR1 SGDLS, CDR2 YYNGEE. The CDR3 loop spans 13 amino acids. In nucleotides, the CDR3 is TGTGCCAGCAGCGTTACGGCGGGTCAGCCCCAGCATTTT. Protein sequence: CASSVTAGQPQHF.

This clonotype turned up a few times. V gene TRBV10-1 combines with J gene TRBJ2-2; D is unclear. Trimming cost V 7 bases and J 3 bases, with 15 bases left between them. The CDR3 has 15 amino acids. Germline values: CDR1 WNHNN, CDR2 SYGVQD (reference sequence). The DNA for the CDR3 is TGCGCCAGCACCCGCGGAGACACGGACACCGGGGAGCTGTTTTTT. Protein product: CASTRGDTDTGELFF.

A remark on this clonotype: Given a much more abundant clone one base away, this may be a read error. The CDR3 ends on some other residue instead of the conserved phenylalanine or tryptophan, so this is likely a read error. The rearrangement links TRBV10-3 to TRBJ1-6; tentatively, D is TRBD1 (6 bases). Trimming removed 4 bases at V and 5 bases at J, with 12 bases between. Germline CDR1 reads ENHRY; CDR2 reads SYGVKD. CDR3 length: 15 residues. CDR3 nucleotide sequence: TGTGCCATCAGTGCAGGGGCCGGCAATAATTCACCCCTCCACTTG. This translates into CAISAGAGNNSPLHL.

V gene TRBV10-3 combines with J gene TRBJ1-5; 7 nucleotides match TRBD1. Germline V CDR1 and CDR2: ENHRY, SYGVKD. V lost 4 bases to trimming and J lost 3 bases; unmatched junction nucleotides: 9. The CDR3 totals 16 residues. CDR3 nucleotide sequence: TGTGCCATCAGTGCTCGTCCCGGGACAGTCAATCAGCCCCAGCATTTT. Its protein is CAISARPGTVNQPQHF.

The chain uses TRBV2 and TRBJ2-2; 9 bases are a match to TRBD1. Germline values: CDR1 SNHLY, CDR2 FYNNEI. CDR3 length: 14 residues. V dropped 6 bases and J dropped 7; count of bases not matched to a gene: 6. The CDR3 DNA reads TGTGCCAGCAGGGGACAGGGAGGCGGCGGGGAGCTGTTTTTT. Translation: CASRGQGGGGELFF.

This clonotype was picked up a small number of times. This sequence joins TRBV7-2 and TRBJ1-4, with 8 bases that match TRBD1. Germline lookup yields CDR1 SGHTA and CDR2 FQGNSA. The CDR3 has 15 residues. J lost 8 bases, V lost 3 bases, and 8 bases had no gene match. Written as DNA, the CDR3 is TGTGCCAGCAGCTTGCCGACAGGGGTTCCCGAAAAACTGTTTTTT. Its translation: CASSLPTGVPEKLFF.

The chain has TRBV24-1 and TRBJ1-4; D call uncertain. The V and J ends lost 3 bases and 8 bases respectively, with 15 bases between them. Germline V gene lookup returns CDR1 KGHDR and CDR2 SFDVKD. CDR3 length: 15 residues. DNA for the CDR3: TGTGCCACCAGTGATGAGGCTATGAATCAGGAAAAACTGTTTTTT. This translates into CATSDEAMNQEKLFF.

The chain couples TRBV7-9 to TRBJ2-7; 7 bases match TRBD1. There are 14 residues in the CDR3. Germline V gene data show CDR1 as SEHNR and CDR2 as FQNEAQ (reference sequence). V lost 1 base and J lost 3; bases outside the gene matches: 3. The CDR3 DNA follows: TGTGCCAGCAGCTTAGAGGGACAGAACTACGAGCAGTACTTC. This gives the protein CASSLEGQNYEQYF.

Note on this clonotype: One junction end disagrees with the germline gene, perhaps due to a read error. The genes are TRBV5-5 and TRBJ2-5; 12 nucleotides line up with TRBD2. The CDR3 totals 15 residues. Looked up from germline, CDR1 is SGHKS and CDR2 is YYEKEE (reference sequence). The CDR3, as DNA: TGTGTCAGCAGCGGACTAGCGGGAATCCAAGAGACCCAGTACTTC. It specifies CVSSGLAGIQETQYF.

This clonotype turned up a few times. J is TRBJ2-7 and V is TRBV9, with D tentatively TRBD2 (6 bases). In germline, CDR1 is SGDLS, CDR2 YYNGEE. Trimming stripped 0 bases from V and 5 bases from J, with 15 bases between. The CDR3 sequence is 15 residues long. CDR3 residues: CASSVGAGHWNEQYF. CDR3 coding DNA: TGTGCCAGCAGCGTAGGTGCGGGGCACTGGAACGAGCAGTACTTC.

This rearrangement joins TRBV25-1 to TRBJ2-3; 10 nucleotides align to TRBD2. With V trimmed by 3 bases and J by 0 bases, 3 bases remained unmatched. The CDR3 totals 16 residues. Looked up from germline, CDR1 is MGHDK and CDR2 is SYGVNS. CDR3 amino acids: CASSDLAGDSTDTQYF. In DNA form, the CDR3 reads TGTGCCAGCAGTGACCTAGCGGGGGATAGCACAGATACGCAGTATTTT.

About this clonotype itself: This clone may be a read error of a much larger clone one base away. The chain recombines TRBV13 with TRBJ1-5; D is undetermined. Germline loops: CDR1 PRHDT, CDR2 FYEKMQ (reference sequence). The CDR3 has 14 residues. Trimming left V 6 bases short and J 8 bases short, with 17 bases between. CDR3 sequence reads: CASSEDLGRKPQHF. The CDR3 nucleotides are TGTGCCAGCAGTGAGGACCTAGGGAGGAAGCCCCAGCATTTT.

This clonotype turned up a few times. V usage is TRBV5-1 and J usage is TRBJ1-1; the D is unclear. Trimming cost V 2 bases and J 1 base, with 9 bases left between them. The CDR3 is 14 amino acids. Germline V lookup: CDR1 SGHRS, CDR2 YFSETQ. As DNA, the CDR3 is TGCGCCAGCAGCTTTGAAGGGAGGAACACTGAAGCTTTCTTT. Encoded protein: CASSFEGRNTEAFF. Drawing the rest from reference TRBV5-1 and TRBJ1-1, the complete variable domain is KAGVTQTPRYLIKTRGQQVTLSCSPISGHRSVSWYQQTPGQGLQFLFEYFSETQRNKGNFPGRFSGRQFSNSRSEMNVSTLELGDSALYLCASSFEGRNTEAFFGQGTRLTVV.

CDR3 sequence (DNA): TGTGCCACCAGCCGGGACAACACAGATACGCAGTATTTT. Protein product: CATSRDNTDTQYF. J is TRBJ2-3 and V is TRBV24-1; D is possibly TRBD1 (6 bases). Trimming took off 7 bases at V and 2 bases at J, with 9 bases between the two ends. From germline, CDR1 is KGHDR and CDR2 SFDVKD. The CDR3 totals 13 residues.

Concerning this clonotype: A much larger clonotype is one base distant, so this may be a read error. This chain uses TRBV24-1 with TRBJ1-1; D gene uncertain. V gave up 3 bases and J gave up 1 base, with 8 bases separating them. The germline V gene encodes CDR1 KGHDR and CDR2 SFDVKD. The CDR3 spans 14 residues. CDR3 sequence: CATSDRRPNTEAFF. CDR3 sequence (DNA): TGTGCCACCAGTGATCGCAGGCCGAACACTGAAGCTTTCTTT.

This clonotype showed up just a few times. CDR3 region: CASSPYIDTEAFF. CDR3 coding DNA: TGTGCCAGTAGTCCTTACATCGACACTGAAGCTTTCTTT. The V call is TRBV19, the J call TRBJ1-1; D remains ambiguous. CDR1 is LNHDA and CDR2 is SQIVND in the germline V gene (reference sequence). The ends were cut back, 5 bases at V and 3 bases at J, with 10 bases in the middle. This CDR3 is built from 13 residues.